A selection of T cell receptor beta chains follows, all from one sample in a study of Ad26.COV2.S vaccination and SARS-CoV-2 variants. Produced via immunoSEQ multiplex PCR; TCRdb's table is partial and in-frame only. The sample records around 450,000 clones, 90% being singletons. The specimen comprised peripheral blood, sampled in a trial of Ad26.COV2.S vaccine versus placebo. The receptor set was obtained from a person aged 18-60 years who received the Ad26.COV2.S COVID-19 vaccine or a placebo. Both conserved end residues are part of each CDR3. The D gene is left open where the match is weak. A clone size is listed for some rows: how often the clone was seen (once, few, many), or a class if it is expanded.

clone_size,d_call,v_call,cdr3_length,j_call,cdr3_aa,cdr3_nt
.,.,TRBV28,17,TRBJ1-6,CASSLAPGHQYNSPLHF,TGTGCCAGCAGTTTAGCCCCCGGACACCAATATAATTCACCCCTCCACTTT
.,TRBD1,TRBV5-4,15,TRBJ2-5,CASSWRQGAGETQYF,TGTGCCAGCAGCTGGCGACAGGGGGCGGGGGAGACCCAGTACTTC
few,TRBD1,TRBV6-5,15,TRBJ1-1,CASRVQGAGNTEAFF,TGTGCCAGCAGAGTACAGGGGGCAGGGAACACTGAAGCTTTCTTT
.,TRBD1,TRBV10-3,11,TRBJ2-7,CAIGQGDEQYF,TGTGCCATAGGACAGGGCGACGAGCAGTACTTC
.,TRBD1,TRBV5-1,12,TRBJ2-7,CASSQGTGGLNF,TGCGCCAGCAGCCAGGGGACAGGGGGCCTGAACTTC
.,.,TRBV9,18,TRBJ1-4,CASSVAMVGAGGGEKLFF,TGTGCCAGCAGCGTAGCGATGGTGGGCGCAGGAGGGGGTGAAAAACTGTTTTTT
.,TRBD1,TRBV19,18,TRBJ1-4,CASSSPGQEDATNEKLFF,TGTGCCAGTAGTAGCCCGGGACAGGAAGATGCAACTAATGAAAAACTGTTTTTT
.,.,TRBV7-2,15,TRBJ1-2,CASSLAGTLNYGYTF,TGTGCCAGCAGCTTAGCCGGGACTCTGAACTATGGCTACACCTTC
.,.,TRBV6-5,13,TRBJ1-1,CASKPGGLTEAFF,TGTGCCTCCAAACCGGGGGGGCTAACTGAAGCTTTCTTT
.,TRBD1,TRBV5-4,15,TRBJ2-5,CASSGGTGLWETQYF,TGTGCCAGCAGCGGAGGGACAGGGCTCTGGGAGACCCAGTACTTC
.,.,TRBV6-1,12,TRBJ2-3,CASSDGRDTQYF,TGTGCCAGCAGTGATGGCAGAGATACGCAGTATTTT
few,TRBD1,TRBV19,14,TRBJ1-5,CASSPTGVSQPQHF,TGTGCCAGTAGTCCCACAGGGGTTTCTCAGCCCCAGCATTTT
.,.,TRBV7-2,14,TRBJ1-5,CASSRYGLNQPQHF,TGTGCCAGCAGCCGGTATGGGCTTAATCAGCCCCAGCATTTT
.,.,TRBV27,14,TRBJ2-1,CASSPGWIYNEQFF,TGTGCCAGCAGTCCGGGGTGGATATACAATGAGCAGTTCTTC
.,.,TRBV5-6,12,TRBJ2-7,CASSLYSGEQYF,TGTGCCAGCAGCTTATACTCGGGGGAGCAGTACTTC
.,TRBD2,TRBV11-1,15,TRBJ2-1,CASSLEGLADNEQFF,TGTGCCAGCAGCTTAGAGGGACTAGCGGACAATGAGCAGTTCTTC
.,.,TRBV27,13,TRBJ1-2,CASSLGPNYGYTF,TGTGCCAGCAGTTTAGGGCCTAACTATGGCTACACCTTC
.,.,TRBV19,13,TRBJ2-7,CASSFVTGDEQYF,TGTGCCAGTAGTTTCGTGACTGGGGACGAGCAGTACTTC
few,.,TRBV6-1,14,TRBJ1-1,CASSEVGRGTEAFF,TGTGCCAGCAGTGAAGTGGGACGAGGCACTGAAGCTTTCTTT
.,.,TRBV27,16,TRBJ1-2,CASSFLAGREFGGYTF,TGTGCCAGCAGTTTTCTTGCCGGCAGGGAGTTTGGTGGCTACACCTTC
.,TRBD2,TRBV11-2,17,TRBJ2-5,CASSLVGRGQSVETQYF,TGTGCCAGCAGCTTAGTTGGGAGGGGCCAGTCAGTAGAGACCCAGTACTTC
.,.,TRBV6-5,14,TRBJ2-7,CASSSYARGYEQYF,TGTGCCAGCAGTTCATACGCCAGGGGCTACGAGCAGTACTTC
.,.,TRBV28,16,TRBJ1-5,CASRTGSPYSNQPQHF,TGTGCCAGCAGGACAGGTTCCCCTTATAGCAATCAGCCCCAGCATTTT
.,TRBD1,TRBV4-2,15,TRBJ1-2,CASSPRGRSNYGYTF,TGTGCCAGCAGCCCCAGGGGGCGGTCTAACTATGGCTACACCTTC
.,.,TRBV28,15,TRBJ1-1,CASSSRGARNTEAFF,TGTGCCAGCAGTTCCCGGGGGGCTAGGAACACTGAAGCTTTCTTT
.,.,TRBV5-6,16,TRBJ2-1,CASSSRGLLLNNEQFF,TGTGCCAGCAGCTCCCGGGGACTCCTGCTTAACAATGAGCAGTTCTTC
.,TRBD2,TRBV5-6,15,TRBJ2-1,CASSLLASGANEQFF,TGTGCCAGCAGCTTGTTGGCTAGCGGGGCCAATGAGCAGTTCTTC
.,.,TRBV9,16,TRBJ2-6,CASSPAQTFGANVLTF,TGTGCCAGCAGCCCTGCCCAAACCTTCGGGGCCAACGTCCTGACTTTC
.,TRBD1,TRBV5-8,15,TRBJ2-1,CASSSQGFSYNEQFF,TGTGCCAGCAGCTCACAGGGGTTCTCCTACAATGAGCAGTTCTTC
.,.,TRBV7-2,14,TRBJ2-4,CASSLAGAKNIQYF,TGTGCCAGCAGCTTAGCCGGGGCCAAAAACATTCAGTACTTC
once,.,TRBV5-6,15,TRBJ1-1,CASSLVVLRGTEAFF,TGTGCCAGCAGCTTGGTGGTCCTGCGAGGAACTGAAGCTTTCTTT
.,.,TRBV4-1,16,TRBJ1-6,CASSHKGVTGNSPLHF,TGCGCCAGCAGCCATAAGGGGGTGACGGGGAATTCACCCCTCCACTTT
few,.,TRBV7-9,12,TRBJ2-7,CASSLIPYEQYF,TGTGCCAGCAGCTTAATACCCTACGAGCAGTACTTC
.,.,TRBV19,12,TRBJ2-5,CASSTSRETQYF,TGTGCCAGTAGTACCTCACGCGAGACCCAGTACTTC
.,.,TRBV10-3,14,TRBJ2-7,CAITLAPSSYEQYF,TGTGCCATCACTCTTGCTCCTAGCTCCTACGAGCAGTACTTC
.,TRBD2,TRBV11-3,15,TRBJ2-2,CASSLGDYGTGELFF,TGTGCCAGCAGCTTAGGGGACTACGGCACCGGGGAGCTGTTTTTT
.,.,TRBV28,14,TRBJ1-4,CASSLEVSYEKLFF,TGTGCCAGCAGTTTAGAGGTGTCGTATGAAAAACTGTTTTTT
.,TRBD1,TRBV19,15,TRBJ1-1,CASSIGRGLNTEAFF,TGTGCCAGTAGTATAGGTAGGGGGCTGAACACTGAAGCTTTCTTT
.,.,TRBV2,14,TRBJ2-4,CASSESSPRDIQYF,TGTGCCAGCAGTGAATCCTCCCCGAGGGACATTCAGTACTTC
few,.,TRBV25-1,11,TRBJ2-2,CASHNTGELFF,TGTGCCAGCCACAACACCGGGGAGCTGTTTTTT
.,TRBD2,TRBV29-1,13,TRBJ2-3,CSVEGLAGHTQYF,TGCAGCGTTGAGGGGCTAGCGGGGCATACGCAGTATTTT
.,.,TRBV12-3/TRBV12-4,13,TRBJ2-1,CASSPHSGYEQFF,TGTGCCAGCAGTCCCCATAGCGGTTATGAGCAGTTCTTC
.,.,TRBV28,16,TRBJ1-1,CASSEPRRVDDTEAFF,TGTGCCAGCTCGGAACCGAGGCGAGTTGACGACACTGAAGCTTTCTTT
.,TRBD2,TRBV19,14,TRBJ2-3,CASSGLAGTDTQYF,TGTGCCAGTTCCGGACTAGCGGGCACAGATACGCAGTATTTT
.,.,TRBV14,14,TRBJ1-2,CASSQTVTRDGYTF,TGTGCCAGCAGCCAAACCGTGACACGCGATGGCTACACCTTC
.,TRBD1,TRBV29-1,12,TRBJ2-5,CSVSGTAETQYF,TGCAGCGTTTCTGGGACAGCTGAGACCCAGTACTTC
.,TRBD1,TRBV5-4,16,TRBJ2-2,CASRTTGRVDTGELFF,TGTGCCAGCAGAACGACAGGGCGGGTAGACACCGGGGAGCTGTTTTTT
.,.,TRBV6-4,13,TRBJ1-2,CASSGGQNYGYTF,TGTGCCAGCAGTGGAGGACAGAACTATGGCTACACCTTC
.,TRBD1,TRBV19,11,TRBJ1-4,CAAGTGSSPVF,TGTGCAGCCGGGACAGGGTCCTCTCCGGTTTTT
.,TRBD1,TRBV6-2/TRBV6-3,14,TRBJ2-7,CASSTGTGAYEQYF,TGTGCCAGCAGTACCGGGACAGGGGCCTACGAGCAGTACTTC
.,TRBD1,TRBV6-5,16,TRBJ2-1,CASSYSPQGANNEQFF,TGTGCCAGCAGTTACTCGCCGCAGGGGGCTAACAATGAGCAGTTCTTC
.,.,TRBV28,12,TRBJ2-7,CASGGSSYEQYF,TGTGCCAGCGGGGGTTCCAGTTACGAGCAGTACTTC
.,.,TRBV12-5,13,TRBJ1-5,CASGYSPSQPQHF,TGTGCTAGTGGGTACTCCCCCAGTCAGCCCCAGCATTTT
.,.,TRBV18,12,TRBJ2-3,CASSDGGDTQYF,TGTGCCAGCTCCGACGGCGGTGATACGCAGTATTTT
.,TRBD1,TRBV29-1,14,TRBJ1-1,CSARRGQGATEAFF,TGCAGCGCCCGCAGAGGACAGGGGGCGACTGAAGCTTTCTTT
.,TRBD1,TRBV6-5,15,TRBJ2-5,CASSYSSNRGETQYF,TGTGCCAGCAGTTACTCGAGTAACAGGGGAGAGACCCAGTACTTC
once,.,TRBV30,15,TRBJ1-3,CAWSSGNSLYNTIYF,TGTGCCTGGAGTTCAGGGAATTCACTCTACAACACCATATATTTT